The TCR beta chain under discussion was sequenced for a study of T cells in Graves' hyperthyroidism and ophthalmopathy. The overall study: Any treatment followed the collection of peripheral blood at initial diagnosis. Overall study findings and caveats: Ophthalmopathy was told apart from stable hyperthyroidism by a 13 V-J model.

This clonotype was counted many times. Its cognate antigen is unknown. Using RNA transcripts as the source, TCR beta CDR3 regions were amplified. HTBI primers were the set used in a first-round RT-PCR of the TCR CDR3. TCRdb re-analysed the multiplex PCR reads in MiXCR, keeping a single row per CDR3 protein. The table has some 370,000 distinct CDR3 sequences, around an eighth seen once. Germline V lookup: CDR1 SGHAT, CDR2 FQNNGV. There are 15 residues in the CDR3. After removal of 4 bases from V and 8 bases from J, the junction contained 9 bases not matched to a gene. Investigators excluded patients with uncontrolled infection, other autoimmune disease, pregnancy or lactation.

The material sequenced was blood. The chain combines TRBV11-2 with TRBJ2-1; TRBD2 matches at 9 bases. The receptor was isolated from a man aged 50-60 years with Graves' ophthalmopathy. Written as DNA, the CDR3 is TGTGCCAGCAGCTGGGGTCTGTCTAGCGGGGATGAGCAGTTCTTC. Amino acid sequence: CASSWGLSSGDEQFF.